The 2 T cell receptor beta chains below come from one sample, sequenced in a study of T cells in Graves' hyperthyroidism and ophthalmopathy. TCR beta CDR3 sequences were amplified from RNA transcripts. TCR CDR3 regions were first amplified by RT-PCR with HTBI primers. TCRdb processed the multiplex PCR reads anew with MiXCR; each CDR3 protein has one entry. The sample holds more than 500,000 distinct CDR3 sequences, about 15% seen once. The sample taken for sequencing was blood. The receptors here all came from a woman in her forties with Graves' hyperthyroidism.

Many counts were recorded for this clonotype. The chain recombines TRBV11-2 with TRBJ2-1; D is tentatively TRBD1 or TRBD2 (5 bases each). The CDR3 has 13 amino acids. Germline V CDR1 and CDR2: SGHAT, FQNNGV. Trimming stripped 4 bases from V and 6 bases from J, with 10 bases between. DNA for the CDR3: TGTGCCAGCAGCTCCGGGGACCTCAATGAGCAGTTCTTC. This encodes CASSSGDLNEQFF.

Only a few counts were recorded for this clonotype. The chain uses TRBV27 and TRBJ2-5, with D tentatively TRBD1 or TRBD2 (5 bases each). The CDR3 totals 15 residues. From germline, CDR1 is MNHEY and CDR2 SMNVEV (reference sequence). Trimming took 6 bases from V and 4 from J, leaving 18 bases between them. In DNA, the CDR3 is TGTGCCAGCAGCACCGGGACCAGTGGATCAGAGACCCAGTACTTC. Translating gives CASSTGTSGSETQYF.